This TCR beta chain was found in a study of OX40 agonist ivuxolimab in advanced cancers. This CDR3 region has 12 residues. V lost 2 bases to trimming and J lost 4 bases, with 6 bases between them. Germline CDR1 reads SQVTM; CDR2 reads ANQGSEA. Repertoires were generated with immunoSEQ multiplex PCR, while TCRdb's copy carries only in-frame clones and drops some. This sample has about 45,000 clones, with 70% to 90% found just once. Blood specimens came from baseline, cycle 4 day 1, and cycle 7 day 1. V gene TRBV29-1 combines with J gene TRBJ2-1; D is ambiguous. The sample was CD4+ or CD8+ T cells sorted from blood, taken in a trial of the OX40 agonist ivuxolimab. The TCR comes from an adult with an advanced solid tumor such as melanoma, head and neck, liver or kidney cancer. CDR3 in amino acids: CSVELAYNEQFF. Written as DNA, the CDR3 is TGCAGCGTTGAACTCGCATACAATGAGCAGTTCTTC.